This T cell receptor beta chain stems from a study of cytomegalovirus exposure and HLA in healthy donors. This clone has only one observation. Its specificity is not known. The repertoire was sequenced with immunoSEQ multiplex PCR; TCRdb's copy has only in-frame clones and lacks some. The top ten hold about 2% of the sample, which has around 99,000 clones, about 90% seen once. Germline V gene data show CDR1 as SGHVS and CDR2 as FNYEAQ. Between the trimmed V and J ends, which lost 4 bases and 8 bases, there was a span of 12 bases. The CDR3 totals 12 residues. Study-level results: According to a subsequent analysis, TCR clusters from the first cohort were inclined to appear together in the roughly 120 validation repertoires.

This TCR derives from a woman under 30 in good health and CMV-seronegative. This sequence joins TRBV7-6 and TRBJ2-7; tentative D call: TRBD1 (5 bases). The material sequenced was PBMCs. CDR3 bases: TGTGCCAGCAGCTCGACCCGGACAAAGCAGTACTTC. It specifies CASSSTRTKQYF.